The 22 T cell receptor beta chains below come from one sample, sequenced in a study of circulating CD8 cells and anti-PD-1 response in melanoma. Sorting of live CD3+CD8+TCRalphabeta+ cells by PD-1 and/or TIGIT gave four subsets. TCR libraries were prepared from roughly 15 ng of total RNA with the QIAseq Immune Repertoire TCR panel. TCRdb passed the reads through MiXCR, listing each CDR3 protein once. The sample consists of about 500 distinct CDR3 sequences, over 8.5% of them appearing once. The sequences come from CD8+ T cells from PBMCs, collected at baseline or after one month of anti-PD-1 therapy (not recorded which). Receptors originate from a human donor with melanoma.

Within the sample, this clonotype is large. The chain combines TRBV5-5 with TRBJ2-7; D may correspond to TRBD1 or TRBD2 (5 bases each). This CDR3 spans 15 amino acids. Trimming cost V 0 bases and J 5 bases, with 15 bases left between them. Germline CDR1 is SGHKS and CDR2 is YYEKEE (reference sequence). This CDR3 reads CASSLEVSGTHEQYF. As DNA, the CDR3 is TGTGCCAGCAGCTTGGAAGTGTCAGGGACCCACGAGCAGTACTTC.

This clonotype is termed large. This chain uses TRBV2 with TRBJ2-7; possibly TRBD1 for D (6 bases). V shed 5 bases and J shed 3 bases, with 14 bases lying between them. The CDR3 spans 14 residues. Germline CDR1 reads SNHLY; CDR2 reads FYNNEI. The CDR3: CASSPFLDSYEQYF. In DNA form, the CDR3 reads TGTGCCAGCAGTCCTTTCCTGGACAGCTACGAGCAGTACTTC.

The rearrangement links TRBV20-1 to TRBJ2-7; D might be TRBD2 (6 bases). Germline CDR1 is DFQATT and CDR2 is SNEGSKA (reference sequence). V was trimmed by 3 bases and J by 0 bases, leaving 15 bases between them. The CDR3 contains 15 residues. This chain's CDR3 is CSARGRSHSSYEQYF. In DNA form, the CDR3 reads TGCAGTGCTAGGGGGAGGAGCCACAGCTCCTACGAGCAGTACTTC.

This clonotype is classed as medium-sized. The CDR3 DNA is TGTGCCAGCGAGTGGGGCAGGGGGTACACCGGGGAGCTGTTTTTT. It codes for CASEWGRGYTGELFF. This rearrangement joins TRBV6-1 to TRBJ2-2; 7 positions agree with TRBD1. The V gene's germline CDR1 is MNHNS and CDR2 SASEGT. The CDR3 is 15 amino acids. V dropped 8 bases and J dropped 3; count of bases not matched to a gene: 9.

Within the sample, this clonotype is large. The chain carries TRBV28 and TRBJ2-7, with 8 bases that match TRBD2. The CDR3 sequence is 17 residues long. Germline V CDR1 and CDR2: MDHEN, SYDVKM. V lost 5 bases, J lost 5 bases, and 17 bases stayed unmatched. The CDR3 reads CASSATAGGEIVDEQYF. Here the CDR3 DNA reads TGTGCCAGCAGTGCCACGGCGGGGGGAGAGATCGTAGACGAGCAGTACTTC.

A remark on this clonotype: Possible read error: a much larger clone is one base away. The chain combines TRBV6-1 with TRBJ2-7; no firm D call. Germline V gene lookup returns CDR1 MNHNS and CDR2 SASEGT. The CDR3 sequence is 15 residues long. The V end was cut by 3 bases, the J end by 2 bases, with 14 bases between. The CDR3 DNA is TGTGCCAGCAGTGAGTTGGGGAAAGGGACCTACGAGCAGTACTTC. Protein: CASSELGKGTYEQYF.

By frequency in the sample, this clonotype is medium-sized. This may arise from a read error, as a much more abundant clone is one base away. The chain has TRBV7-2 and TRBJ1-1, with 7 bases matching TRBD1. CDR3 size: 13 residues. Germline values: CDR1 SGHTA, CDR2 FQGNSA. The V segment lost 6 bases and the J segment 7 bases; nucleotides outside the gene matches: 8. CDR3 coding DNA: TGTGCCAGCAGGAGGACAGGACCGGGTGAAGCTTTCTTT. Translation gives CASRRTGPGEAFF.

This clonotype is categorized as large. The rearrangement uses TRBV29-1 and TRBJ2-1, with TRBD1 identical over 7 bases. Germline V CDR1 and CDR2: SQVTM, ANQGSEA. Unmatched junction bases numbered 9, after V lost 7 bases and J lost 0 bases. The CDR3 runs 15 residues. The DNA for the CDR3 is TGCAGCGCCCGAGGGGGCGACCGCTCCTACAATGAGCAGTTCTTC. It translates to CSARGGDRSYNEQFF.

In this sample, this clonotype is large. The chain combines TRBV29-1 with TRBJ1-1, with TRBD1 as a possible D gene (5 bases). Trimming took off 5 bases at V and 6 bases at J, with 19 bases between the two ends. From germline, CDR1 is SQVTM and CDR2 ANQGSEA. The CDR3 runs 14 residues. The CDR3 loop reads CSVRSTGGKAEAFF. In DNA, the CDR3 is TGCAGCGTTCGGTCGACGGGGGGGAAGGCTGAAGCTTTCTTT.

This clonotype is deemed medium-sized. This chain joins TRBV24-1 and TRBJ2-1; TRBD1 is a possible D gene (5 bases). CDR1 KGHDR and CDR2 SFDVKD come from the germline V gene. The CDR3 runs to 17 residues. V was trimmed by 5 bases and J by 0 bases, leaving 16 bases between them. The CDR3: CATSGREGAYSYNEQFF. The CDR3 region has the DNA TGTGCCACCAGTGGCCGAGAAGGGGCCTACTCCTACAATGAGCAGTTCTTC.

By sample share, this clonotype is large. The V call is TRBV6-1, the J call TRBJ2-3, with 9 nucleotides matching TRBD1. V lost 2 bases to trimming and J lost 0 bases; unmatched junction nucleotides: 3. CDR3 length: 16 residues. Germline V gene lookup returns CDR1 MNHNS and CDR2 SASEGT. The CDR3 nucleotides read TGTGCCAGCAGTGAACAAGGGACAGGGAGCACAGATACGCAGTATTTT. This translates into CASSEQGTGSTDTQYF.

In nucleotides, the CDR3 is TGTGCCAGCACTCTAGGGGGCGAGCAGTACTTC. This encodes CASTLGGEQYF. The J gene is TRBJ2-7, the V gene TRBV6-5, with a weak D call TRBD1 (6 bases). CDR1 is MNHEY, CDR2 SVGAGI, per germline. V was cut by 7 bases and J by 6 bases, with 10 bases left in between. The CDR3 sequence is 11 residues long.

This clonotype is judged medium-sized (0.01 to 0.1%). V and J are TRBV12-3 or TRBV12-4 and TRBJ2-7; D is ambiguous. The CDR3 spans 13 residues. Trimming left V 4 bases short and J 0 bases short, with 7 bases between. As DNA, the CDR3 is TGTGCCAGCAGTTCGGCAGGCTCCTACGAGCAGTACTTC. Amino acids: CASSSAGSYEQYF.

This clonotype turned up a few times. This chain connects TRBV28 to TRBJ2-6, with D perhaps TRBD1 (6 bases). There are 16 residues in the CDR3. The V end was cut by 10 bases, the J end by 1 base, with 17 bases between. The germline V gene encodes CDR1 MDHEN and CDR2 SYDVKM. CDR3 in amino acids: CAIRTVLASGANVLTF. In DNA form, the CDR3 reads TGTGCCATCCGGACAGTTCTCGCTTCTGGGGCCAACGTCCTGACTTTC.

By share, this clonotype ranks as large. V is TRBV4-3 and J is TRBJ2-7; 9 bases are shared with TRBD1. The length of the CDR3 is 15 residues. CDR1 is LGHNA and CDR2 is YSLEER in the germline V gene. The V gene end was trimmed by 5 bases and the J gene end by 4 bases; junction bases not matched to a gene: 9. CDR3 sequence reads: CASSYSRTGVYEQYF. The CDR3 nucleotides read TGCGCCAGCAGCTACAGTAGGACAGGGGTATACGAGCAGTACTTC.

The gene calls are TRBV4-3 and TRBJ2-7; possible D gene TRBD2, 5 bases. This CDR3 has 14 residues. V lost 2 bases and J 2 bases, leaving 10 bases between the germline ends. Germline V gives CDR1 LGHNA, CDR2 YSLEER. In nucleotides, the CDR3 is TGCGCCAGCAGCCAAACTAGACTCACCTACGAGCAGTACTTC. Protein sequence: CASSQTRLTYEQYF.

This clonotype is labeled as medium-sized. This sequence joins TRBV27 and TRBJ2-3, with TRBD1 as a possible D gene (7 bases). The V end was cut by 5 bases, the J end by 3 bases, with 15 bases between. The CDR3 runs to 15 residues. Germline V CDR1 and CDR2: MNHEY, SMNVEV (reference sequence). For the CDR3, the DNA is TGTGCCAGCAGTCGGGTGACAGGGAGGACAGATACGCAGTATTTT. Translation gives CASSRVTGRTDTQYF.

In this sample, this clonotype is medium-sized. The J gene is TRBJ1-2, the V gene TRBV4-1; D is unresolved. Trimming left V 0 bases short and J 7 bases short, with 9 bases between. Per germline, CDR1 MGHRA and CDR2 YSYEKL. This CDR3 is 13 amino acids long. CDR3 sequence: CASSQDRPTGYTF. DNA of the CDR3: TGCGCCAGCAGCCAAGATCGACCCACTGGCTACACCTTC.

By share of the sample, this clonotype is large. The chain recombines TRBV28 with TRBJ1-6; 8 bases line up with TRBD1. V was clipped by 1 base and J by 10 bases; unmatched bases: 3. Germline V gives CDR1 MDHEN, CDR2 SYDVKM. The CDR3 spans 14 residues. The CDR3 nucleotides are TGTGCCAGCAGTTTATCAGGGGGCGACTCACCCCTCCACTTT. Its protein product is CASSLSGGDSPLHF.

By share of the sample, this clonotype is medium-sized. J is TRBJ2-3 and V is TRBV30, with D unresolved. The CDR3 consists of 14 residues. Trimming removed 4 bases from V and 0 bases from J, with 11 bases in between. Germline values: CDR1 GTSNPN, CDR2 SVGIG (reference sequence). Here the CDR3 reads CAWMLTQSTDTQYF. In DNA, the CDR3 is TGTGCCTGGATGCTGACACAGAGCACAGATACGCAGTATTTT.

A few counts support this clonotype. The CDR3 loop reads CASSGSGGNYNEQFF. The CDR3 DNA follows: TGTGCCAGCAGCGGAAGCGGGGGGAATTACAATGAGCAGTTCTTC. The chain employs TRBV9 and TRBJ2-1, with 9 bases matching TRBD2. CDR1 is SGDLS, CDR2 YYNGEE, per germline. The CDR3 is 15 residues long. V lost 3 bases, J lost 4 bases, and 5 bases stayed unmatched.

This clonotype is large. The chain links TRBV5-8 to TRBJ2-1; D gene uncertain. Germline CDR1 and CDR2: SGHTS and YDEGEE. CDR3 length: 12 amino acids. V lost 4 bases and J 9 bases, leaving 11 bases between the germline ends. The CDR3 here is CASSPPWGEQFF. CDR3 nucleotides: TGTGCCAGCAGCCCCCCGTGGGGTGAGCAGTTCTTC.